This entry features one TCR beta chain sequence. The repertoire was sequenced with immunoSEQ multiplex PCR; TCRdb's copy has only in-frame clones and lacks some. The repertoire holds some 260,000 clones, about 87% seen once, with 10% in the top ten. Per germline, CDR1 MDHEN and CDR2 SYDVKM. The V end lost 7 bases, the J end lost 0 bases, and 12 bases lay between the germline ends. The CDR3 extends over 14 amino acids. This sample stems from a study of blood T cell repertoires in COVID-19. Patients at the Seattle site were enrolled during active infection and followed longitudinally. The chain links TRBV28 to TRBJ1-1, with a weak D call TRBD1 (5 bases). The receptor was derived from a woman in her 70s with COVID-19, enrolled during active disease. Material for sequencing was peripheral blood. CDR3 bases: TGTGCCAGCATTCTAGGGGCGTTGAACACTGAAGCTTTCTTT. Amino acids: CASILGALNTEAFF. The full variable domain, completed using reference TRBV28 and TRBJ1-1, is DVKVTQSSRYLVKRTGEKVFLECVQDMDHENMFWYRQDPGLGLRLIYFSYDVKMKEKGDIPEGYSVSREKKERFSLILESASTNQTSMYLCASILGALNTEAFFGQGTRLTVV.